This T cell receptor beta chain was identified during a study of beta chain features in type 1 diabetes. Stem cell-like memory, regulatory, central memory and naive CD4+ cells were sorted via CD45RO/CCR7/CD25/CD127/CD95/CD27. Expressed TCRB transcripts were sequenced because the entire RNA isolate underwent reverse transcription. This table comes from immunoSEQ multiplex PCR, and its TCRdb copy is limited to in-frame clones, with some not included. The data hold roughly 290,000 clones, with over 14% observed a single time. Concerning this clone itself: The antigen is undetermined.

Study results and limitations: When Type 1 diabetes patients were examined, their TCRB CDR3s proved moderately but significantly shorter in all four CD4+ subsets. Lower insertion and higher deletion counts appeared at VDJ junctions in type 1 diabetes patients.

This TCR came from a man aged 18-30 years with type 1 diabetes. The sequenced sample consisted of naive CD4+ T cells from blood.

The CDR3: CASSPTWDRPTYEQYF. The CDR3, as DNA: TGTGCCAGCAGCCCCACGTGGGACAGGCCTACCTACGAGCAGTACTTC. The genes are TRBV7-9 and TRBJ2-7, with TRBD1 identical over 8 bases. Trimming cost V 5 bases and J 2 bases; bases outside gene matches: 11. Germline values: CDR1 SEHNR, CDR2 FQNEAQ (reference sequence). This CDR3 region has 16 residues. Full variable domain (outside the CDR3, taken from reference TRBV7-9 and TRBJ2-7): DTGVSQNPRHKITKRGQNVTFRCDPISEHNRLYWYRQTLGQGPEFLTYFQNEAQLEKSRLLSDRFSAERPKGSFSTLEIQRTEQGDSAMYLCASSPTWDRPTYEQYFGPGTRLTVT.